This TCR beta chain was captured in a study of cytomegalovirus exposure and HLA in healthy donors. The overall study: Tens of millions of unique TCRs from HLA-typed donors made up an early data release.

The germline CDR1 and CDR2 sequences are MNHEY and SMNVEV (reference sequence). Unmatched junction bases numbered 5, after V lost 1 base and J lost 0 bases. The CDR3 is 18 amino acids. The PCR contained 60 Vbeta and 13 Jbeta primers. The table came from immunoSEQ multiplex PCR; TCRdb's copy has only in-frame clones and leaves some out. This sample carries 40,000 to 45,000 clones, roughly nine tenths of them seen once, and the ten largest clones take around 8%. The J gene is TRBJ2-6, the V gene TRBV27; 8 bases line up with TRBD1. The sample comprised PBMCs. The sequence was collected from a woman in her forties in good health and CMV-seropositive. The CDR3 coding sequence is TGTGCCAGCAGTTTATATACAGGGGGAATCTCTGGGGCCAACGTCCTGACTTTC. This gives the protein CASSLYTGGISGANVLTF. Full variable domain (missing parts from reference TRBV27 and TRBJ2-6): EAQVTQNPRYLITVTGKKLTVTCSQNMNHEYMSWYRQDPGLGLRQIYYSMNVEVTDKGDVPEGYKVSRKEKRNFPLILESPSPNQTSLYFCASSLYTGGISGANVLTFGAGSRLTVL.